This T cell receptor (beta chain) stems from a study of blood T cell repertoires in COVID-19. Authors' data handling: Amplified reference gene primers provided the basis for estimating nucleated cell counts. This table comes from immunoSEQ multiplex PCR, and its TCRdb copy is limited to in-frame clones, with some not included. That table gives V, J and clone size, and the DNA gave D and trimming. The profile shows around 190,000 clones, approximately 85% of them singletons. The junction had 15 bases not matched to a gene; V was cut back by 11 bases and J by 0 bases. The CDR3 is made up of 18 amino acids. The germline CDR1 and CDR2 sequences are SNHLY and FYNNEI.

The sequencing input was peripheral blood. The sequence was obtained from a woman aged 55-69 years with acute or convalescent COVID-19. The chain employs TRBV2 and TRBJ2-2, with 10 positions matching TRBD1. The CDR3 DNA follows: TGTGCCCGAAACCGGGACAGGGGACGCTTGGCGAACACCGGGGAGCTGTTTTTT. Its translation: CARNRDRGRLANTGELFF.